Presented here are 17 T cell receptor beta chains from one specimen sequenced in a study of cytomegalovirus exposure and HLA in healthy donors. This PCR relied on a set of 60 Vbeta primers and 13 Jbeta primers. Assay used: immunoSEQ multiplex PCR; TCRdb lists only in-frame clones, some missing. Its table records about 60,000 clones. The sequenced material came from PBMCs. The receptors were gathered from a boy aged 10-17 years in good health and CMV-seronegative.

This chain joins TRBV5-1 and TRBJ2-7; possible D gene TRBD1, 5 bases. The CDR3 covers 14 residues. V dropped 1 base and J dropped 0 bases, with 8 bases sitting between them. CDR1 and CDR2 from the germline V gene are SGHRS and YFSETQ. The CDR3 sequence: CASSLWTHSYEQYF. CDR3 nucleotides: TGCGCCAGCAGCTTGTGGACACACTCCTACGAGCAGTACTTC.

The chain couples TRBV18 to TRBJ2-7; 10 bases line up with TRBD2. Germline V gene lookup returns CDR1 KGHSH and CDR2 LQKENI. V shed 2 bases and J 5 bases; nucleotides not matched to a gene: 6. The CDR3 runs to 15 residues. The CDR3 here is CASSPSVSGGNEQYF. CDR3 nucleotides: TGTGCCAGCTCACCATCTGTTAGCGGGGGGAACGAGCAGTACTTC.

The rearrangement links TRBV7-2 to TRBJ2-1; D is possibly TRBD2 (5 bases). The CDR3 has 14 amino acids. The germline gives CDR1 SGHTA, CDR2 FQGNSA. With 7 bases removed from V and 3 bases from J, the gap between germline ends came to 13 bases. This chain's CDR3 is CASTADLSYNEQFF. The CDR3 DNA is TGTGCCAGCACCGCGGACTTAAGCTACAATGAGCAGTTCTTC.

The V gene is TRBV10-3, the J gene TRBJ1-5; no firm D call. In germline, CDR1 is ENHRY, CDR2 SYGVKD. This CDR3 region has 13 residues. V was clipped by 6 bases and J by 2 bases, with 8 bases between them. The CDR3 DNA reads TGTGCCATCAGGGCTGTCGGCAATCAGCCCCAGCATTTT. Its protein is CAIRAVGNQPQHF.

The chain links TRBV7-8 to TRBJ2-2; a possible D gene is TRBD1 (5 bases). Germline values: CDR1 SGHVS, CDR2 FQNEAQ. Trimming cost V 1 base and J 6 bases, with 9 bases left between them. The CDR3 is 14 residues long. The CDR3 DNA is TGTGCCAGCAGCTTAGGGATAGGGGCCGGGGAGCTGTTTTTT. It encodes CASSLGIGAGELFF.

The chain combines TRBV6-5 with TRBJ2-7, with 7 bases aligning to TRBD1. Losses at the gene ends were 2 bases for V and 5 bases for J; bases not matched to a gene: 9. CDR3 size: 15 residues. The V gene's germline CDR1 is MNHEY and CDR2 SVGAGI. In nucleotides, the CDR3 is TGTGCCAGCAGTTACGGAACAGGGGAGACGAACGAGCAGTACTTC. Encoded protein: CASSYGTGETNEQYF.

V and J are TRBV7-8 and TRBJ1-1, with 7 bases matching TRBD1. This CDR3 comprises 14 residues. The J segment lost 5 bases and the V segment lost 5 bases, leaving 8 bases of the junction unmatched. CDR1 and CDR2 (germline): SGHVS, FQNEAQ. The CDR3 loop reads CASSATGKMTEAFF. CDR3 in DNA: TGTGCCAGCAGCGCGACAGGGAAAATGACTGAAGCTTTCTTT.

V and J are TRBV19 and TRBJ1-5; 7 bases fit TRBD1. V was clipped by 8 bases and J by 2 bases; unmatched bases: 3. The CDR3 is 13 amino acids. The germline CDR1 and CDR2 sequences are LNHDA and SQIVND (reference sequence). The CDR3 DNA sequence: TGTGCCAGTGGTGGGACAGGCAATCAGCCCCAGCATTTT. It specifies CASGGTGNQPQHF.

This chain uses TRBV10-2 with TRBJ1-1; no clear D gene. CDR1 is WSHSY and CDR2 is SAAADI in the germline V gene. The CDR3 spans 13 residues. The V gene lost 5 bases and the J gene lost 8 bases, with 15 bases spanning the gap. This CDR3 is CASSRSEAHEAFF. In nucleotides, the CDR3 is TGCGCCAGCAGTCGATCCGAGGCACACGAAGCTTTCTTT.

Comment on this clone: An end of the junction does not agree with germline; a read error may underlie this. CDR3 DNA: TGCAGCGTTGAAGATCAGGGAACAGTGAACTTC. Translated, it gives CSVEDQGTVNF. V and J are TRBV29-1 and TRBJ2-7, with D perhaps TRBD1 (5 bases). Germline CDR1 and CDR2: SQVTM and ANQGSEA. There are 11 residues in the CDR3.

The chain is built from TRBV9 and TRBJ1-5; D is uncertain. CDR1 is SGDLS and CDR2 is YYNGEE in the germline V gene. The CDR3 is made up of 17 amino acids. V was clipped by 3 bases and J by 1 base, with 17 bases between them. CDR3 bases: TGTGCCAGCAGCGCCGGCTCGGGGTTTGTGAGCAATCAGCCCCAGCATTTT. This codes for CASSAGSGFVSNQPQHF.

J is TRBJ1-1 and V is TRBV19; the D is unclear. The CDR3 has 13 amino acids. The V end lost 9 bases, the J end lost 1 base, and 12 bases lay between the germline ends. Looked up from germline, CDR1 is LNHDA and CDR2 is SQIVND (reference sequence). DNA of the CDR3: TGTGCCAGCGAGGGTTTCGGGAACACTGAAGCTTTCTTT. The encoded protein is CASEGFGNTEAFF.

This chain uses TRBV29-1 with TRBJ1-1; 7 bases line up with TRBD1. V trimming: 4 bases; J trimming: 0 bases; junction bases outside the gene matches: 5. This CDR3 has 14 amino acids. Germline loops: CDR1 SQVTM, CDR2 ANQGSEA. The CDR3 coding sequence is TGCAGCGTTGGACGGGACAGACTGAACACTGAAGCTTTCTTT. It yields the protein CSVGRDRLNTEAFF.

This rearrangement joins TRBV10-1 to TRBJ1-2; tentative D call: TRBD1 (6 bases). This CDR3 contains 15 residues. CDR1 WNHNN and CDR2 SYGVQD come from the germline V gene (reference sequence). V was clipped by 3 bases and J by 2 bases, with 13 bases between them. CDR3 sequence (DNA): TGCGCCAGCAGTGAATTCCGACAGGAAAACTATGGCTACACCTTC. Translation gives CASSEFRQENYGYTF.

The CDR3 spells CASSITGDEQYF. CDR3 sequence (DNA): TGTGCCAGTAGTATAACGGGTGACGAGCAGTACTTC. This chain links TRBV19 with TRBJ2-7; D remains ambiguous. The CDR3 runs 12 residues. The germline V and J ends were trimmed by 2 bases and 5 bases, with 7 bases remaining between them. Looked up from germline, CDR1 is LNHDA and CDR2 is SQIVND (reference sequence).

The genes are TRBV30 and TRBJ1-5; 12 bases agree with TRBD1. V gave up 3 bases and J gave up 6 bases; unmatched junction bases: 12. Germline V gene data show CDR1 as GTSNPN and CDR2 as SVGIG (reference sequence). This CDR3 spans 17 amino acids. As DNA, the CDR3 is TGTGCCTGGAGCCGCCTCGGGGACAGGGGGCTAGGTCAGCCCCAGCATTTT. Encoded protein: CAWSRLGDRGLGQPQHF.

The gene calls are TRBV6-5 and TRBJ2-3; 13 positions match TRBD2. Germline V gives CDR1 MNHEY, CDR2 SVGAGI. V lost 4 bases and J lost 15; bases outside the gene matches: 7. The CDR3 totals 13 residues. CDR3 in DNA: TGTGCCAGCAGTTTCACTAGCGGGGGGGGATGTTATTTT. Translated, it gives CASSFTSGGGCYF.